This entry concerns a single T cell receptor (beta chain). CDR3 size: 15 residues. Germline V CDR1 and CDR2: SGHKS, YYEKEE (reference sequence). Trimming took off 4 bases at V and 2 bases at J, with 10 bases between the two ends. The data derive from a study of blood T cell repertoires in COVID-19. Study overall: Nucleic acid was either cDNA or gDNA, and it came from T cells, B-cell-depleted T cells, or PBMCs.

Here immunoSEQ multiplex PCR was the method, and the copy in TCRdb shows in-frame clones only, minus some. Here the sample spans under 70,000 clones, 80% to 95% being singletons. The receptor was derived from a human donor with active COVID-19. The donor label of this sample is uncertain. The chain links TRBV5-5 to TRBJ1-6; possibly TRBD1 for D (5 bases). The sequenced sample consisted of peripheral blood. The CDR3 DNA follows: TGTGCCAGCAGCCAGGACACTACCTATAATTCACCCCTCCACTTT. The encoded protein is CASSQDTTYNSPLHF.